This record covers a single TCR beta chain. Its target is unknown. This sample is part of a study of cytomegalovirus exposure and HLA in healthy donors. PCR involved 60 Vbeta and 13 Jbeta primers. The protocol was immunoSEQ multiplex PCR, while the TCRdb copy is restricted to in-frame clones and leaves out a portion. The sample features about 160,000 clones, with over 1% in its top ten. The CDR3 is made up of 16 amino acids. From germline, CDR1 is LNHDA and CDR2 SQIVND (reference sequence). Trimming at V came to 6 bases and at J to 4 bases, leaving 10 bases not matched to a gene. Overall study results and limits: Presence/absence results assume similar sequencing depth per donor, which may not hold. Reported findings show TCR beta sequences accurately forecast HLA-A and HLA-B alleles in most subjects. Association of 16,951 TCR beta sequences with HLA alleles was found at 0.05 false discovery rate in a later analysis. TCR beta V- and J-gene trimming was later associated with a missense DCLRE1C variant.

Material: PBMCs. This TCR was sampled from an older woman in good health and CMV-seronegative. The chain recombines TRBV19 with TRBJ1-1; 11 nucleotides line up with TRBD1. This CDR3 reads CASRWWTGGAGTEAFF. In DNA form, the CDR3 reads TGTGCCAGTAGGTGGTGGACAGGGGGCGCGGGCACTGAAGCTTTCTTT.